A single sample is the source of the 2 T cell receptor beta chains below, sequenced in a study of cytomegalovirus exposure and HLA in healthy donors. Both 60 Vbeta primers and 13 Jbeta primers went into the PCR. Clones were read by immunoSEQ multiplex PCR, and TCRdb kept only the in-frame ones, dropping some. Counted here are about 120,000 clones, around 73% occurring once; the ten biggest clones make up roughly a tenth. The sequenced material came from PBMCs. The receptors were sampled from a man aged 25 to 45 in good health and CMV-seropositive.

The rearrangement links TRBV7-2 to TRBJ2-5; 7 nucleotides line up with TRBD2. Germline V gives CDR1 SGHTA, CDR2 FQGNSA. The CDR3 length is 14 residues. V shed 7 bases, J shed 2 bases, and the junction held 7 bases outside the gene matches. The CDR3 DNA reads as TGTGCCAGCAAGATACTAGCGAATCAAGAGACCCAGTACTTC. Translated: CASKILANQETQYF.

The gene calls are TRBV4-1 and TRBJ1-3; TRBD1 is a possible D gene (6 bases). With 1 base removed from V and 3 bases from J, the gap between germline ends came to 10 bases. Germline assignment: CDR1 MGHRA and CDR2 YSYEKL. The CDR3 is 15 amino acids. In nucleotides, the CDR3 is TGCGCCAGCAGCCAAGTGCAAGGGGGTGGAAACACCATATATTTT. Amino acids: CASSQVQGGGNTIYF.